This T cell receptor beta chain is drawn from a study of identical twins. Via MiXCR, TCRdb re-called the 5' RACE reads, giving one row per CDR3 protein. There are around 690,000 distinct CDR3 sequences in the sample; over 20% occur only once, and more than 4% lies in the top ten. CDR1 is SGHRS and CDR2 is YFSETQ in the germline V gene. The V and J ends lost 7 bases and 2 bases, in that order; junction bases with no gene match: 11. The CDR3 length is 17 residues. These data also featured in a second study, about T cells expressing NK-cell markers. From that report: The authors derived TCR beta repertoires from sorted CD3+CD56+NKG2C+, CD3+CD56+NKG2C- and CD3+CD56-NKG2C+ T cells. Sequencing covered eight donors, seven HCMV-seropositive and one seronegative. In several donors, dominant NKG2C+ clonotypes were roughly 1.0-8% of CD8+ T cells.

The sequenced sample consisted of PBMCs. The J gene is TRBJ2-2, the V gene TRBV5-1; 10 bases are shared with TRBD2. This clonotype originated in a woman aged 18-29 years in good health. CDR3 loop: CASATTLAGVNTGELFF. In nucleotides, the CDR3 is TGCGCCAGCGCCACGACTCTAGCGGGGGTAAACACCGGGGAGCTGTTTTTT.